These T cell receptor beta chains were read from a single sample in a study of vaccination effects on CD4 cells after COVID-19. Their recognized antigens are unknown. Method: immunoSEQ multiplex PCR; TCRdb's copy keeps in-frame clones and lacks some. The repertoire includes roughly 50,000 clones, 79% of them detected once, and just over 6% sits in the top ten. This specimen consisted of CD4+ T cells from PBMCs cultured with HCoV-OC43 spike peptides, obtained before COVID-19 vaccination. Receptors originate from a human donor who received a COVID-19 vaccine. The CDR3 runs from the conserved cysteine through the conserved F or W. The D gene is left open where the match is weak. Size is stated for part of the rows, as once, few or many counts, or as a class when the clone is expanded.

size	D	V	J	DNA	CDR3
NA	TRBD1	TRBV6-5	TRBJ1-2	TGTGCCAGCAGCCCGGACAGGGTAATCTATGGCTACACCTTC	CASSPDRVIYGYTF
NA	TRBD2	TRBV19	TRBJ2-1	TGTGCCAGTAGTATCTGGGGACTAGCGGGGGGGAATGAGCAGTTCTTC	CASSIWGLAGGNEQFF
NA	TRBD2	TRBV11-3	TRBJ2-1	TGTGCCAGCAGCTTAGAGGCGGGGGGCGCCTTCTACAATGAGCAGTTCTTC	CASSLEAGGAFYNEQFF
NA	TRBD1	TRBV6-5	TRBJ2-3	TGTGCCAGTATACTGGACAGGGTTGGAGATACGCAGTATTTT	CASILDRVGDTQYF
NA	NA	TRBV16	TRBJ2-5	TGTGCCAGCAGCCAATCTCGGCAGGGAAGGCTCCGTAAAGCAGAGACCCAGTACTTC	CASSQSRQGRLRKAETQYF
NA	TRBD1	TRBV6-2/TRBV6-3	TRBJ2-5	TGTGCCAGCAGCCTCGGGACAGAAAGTCAAGAGACCCAGTACTTC	CASSLGTESQETQYF
NA	NA	TRBV10-3	TRBJ1-1	TGTGCCATCAGTGAGTCGTGGCAGCTGAACACTGAAGCTTTCTTT	CAISESWQLNTEAFF
NA	NA	TRBV11-2	TRBJ1-1	TGTGCCAGCAGCTACCAACACGGGGGCACTGAAGCTTTCTTT	CASSYQHGGTEAFF
few	TRBD1	TRBV18	TRBJ1-2	TGTGCCAGCTCACCGGACAGGAACTATGGCTACACCTTC	CASSPDRNYGYTF
NA	NA	TRBV18	TRBJ1-1	TGTGCCAGCTCACCGGGAGGGATCCGTGGTCTCACTGAAGCTTTCTTT	CASSPGGIRGLTEAFF
NA	TRBD1	TRBV5-1	TRBJ2-2	TGCGCCAGCAGCTTGGTGGGACAGGCCCCAAACACCGGGGAGCTGTTTTTT	CASSLVGQAPNTGELFF
NA	NA	TRBV5-4	TRBJ1-1	TGTGCCAGCAGCTCAGGACAGCGACTGAACACTGAAGCTTTCTTT	CASSSGQRLNTEAFF
once	NA	TRBV5-1	TRBJ1-4	TGCGCCAGCAGCTCCACGACAGACTCTAATGAAAAACTGTTTTTT	CASSSTTDSNEKLFF
NA	NA	TRBV5-4	TRBJ2-1	TGTGCCAGCAGCACACGTTCGGACAATGAGCAGTTCTTC	CASSTRSDNEQFF
NA	NA	TRBV27	TRBJ1-4	TGTGCCAGCAGCCGCGAGAGGTCTAATGAAAAACTGTTTTTT	CASSRERSNEKLFF
NA	NA	TRBV2	TRBJ2-5	TGTGCCAGCAGTGCTTATAGCGGAGGAGAGACCCAGTACTTC	CASSAYSGGETQYF
few	NA	TRBV25-1	TRBJ1-6	TGTGCCAGCGCTAGGGGTGTATATTCACCCCTCCACTTT	CASARGVYSPLHF
NA	NA	TRBV2	TRBJ1-1	TGTGCCAGCAAGGGGGGAGGTAGGAACACTGAAGCTTTCTTT	CASKGGGRNTEAFF
NA	NA	TRBV12-3/TRBV12-4	TRBJ1-2	TGTGCCAGCACTGAGAATGGGGATGGCTACACCTTC	CASTENGDGYTF
NA	NA	TRBV18	TRBJ1-3	TGTGCCAGCTCACCATTGGATGGGAGCCCCATATATTTT	CASSPLDGSPIYF
NA	NA	TRBV24-1	TRBJ2-1	TGTGCCACCAGTGATTTAGGATCGGAGGGGAAGTTTAGGAATGAGCAGTTCTTC	CATSDLGSEGKFRNEQFF
NA	TRBD1	TRBV5-1	TRBJ1-4	TGCGCCAGCAGCATGGGACAGATAAGTCATGAAAAACTGTTTTTT	CASSMGQISHEKLFF
NA	TRBD1	TRBV29-1	TRBJ1-1	TGCAGCGCCAGGACAGGTTCAATCACTGAAGCTTTCTTT	CSARTGSITEAFF
NA	TRBD2	TRBV7-2	TRBJ2-3	TGTGCCAGCAGCTTTAGTGTGGGACTAGCGGAAGATACGCAGTATTTT	CASSFSVGLAEDTQYF
NA	NA	TRBV19	TRBJ2-3	TGTGCCAGTAACATCGGCGGGGTCAAAGATACGCAGTATTTT	CASNIGGVKDTQYF
NA	TRBD1	TRBV12-5	TRBJ2-5	TGTGCTAGTGGTTTGGGGACAGGGGACGTCAAGACCCAGTACTTC	CASGLGTGDVKTQYF
NA	NA	TRBV30	TRBJ2-5	TGTGCCTGGAGCTCGGGGACATCTTCGTACTTC	CAWSSGTSSYF
few	NA	TRBV7-3	TRBJ2-1	TGTGCCAGCAGCTTAATATCAGGGATCTTAGGACAAGACAATGAGCAGTTCTTC	CASSLISGILGQDNEQFF
NA	NA	TRBV5-1	TRBJ1-2	TGCGCCAGCAGCTTGGGGACGGTCGGATCCCGCTACACCTTC	CASSLGTVGSRYTF
NA	NA	TRBV7-9	TRBJ1-3	TGTGCCAGCAGCCCCGGGTCTGTTACTGGAAACACCATATATTTT	CASSPGSVTGNTIYF
few	TRBD2	TRBV11-2	TRBJ2-2	TGTGCCAGCAGCCCAGGGACTAGCGGGGGTACGAACACCGGGGAGCTGTTTTTT	CASSPGTSGGTNTGELFF
NA	TRBD2	TRBV30	TRBJ2-5	TGTGCCTGGAGTCCGACTAGCCGGGAGACCCAGTACTTC	CAWSPTSRETQYF
NA	NA	TRBV7-2	TRBJ2-3	TGTGCCAGCAGCTTCAGTCGTACCACAGATACGCAGTATTTT	CASSFSRTTDTQYF
NA	NA	TRBV5-1	TRBJ2-3	TGCGCCAGCAGCCCAGGGGTTGGTTACACAGATACGCAGTATTTT	CASSPGVGYTDTQYF
NA	NA	TRBV5-1	TRBJ1-1	TGCGCCAGCAGCTTGGAGGCGAACACTGAAGCTTTCTTT	CASSLEANTEAFF
NA	NA	TRBV5-1	TRBJ2-3	TGCGCCAGCAGCTTATACGGTACAGATACGCAGTATTTT	CASSLYGTDTQYF
NA	TRBD2	TRBV10-1	TRBJ2-5	TGCGCCAGCAGCTCCGGGACTAGCGGGGGGTTATCAGAGACCCAGTACTTC	CASSSGTSGGLSETQYF
NA	NA	TRBV20-1	TRBJ1-4	TGCAGTGCACTTAATGAAAAACTGTTTTTT	CSALNEKLFF
NA	NA	TRBV28	TRBJ1-6	TGTGCCAGCAGTCCACTCCTAGGAACCGAGTCACCCCTCCACTTT	CASSPLLGTESPLHF
NA	NA	TRBV28	TRBJ1-2	TGTGCCAGCGGGAGGGAGCAGGCTAGGTTTGGTGGCTACACCTTC	CASGREQARFGGYTF
NA	TRBD1	TRBV2	TRBJ1-6	TGTGCCAGCAGAGGGACAGGGGGCGATTCACCCCTCCACTTT	CASRGTGGDSPLHF
NA	NA	TRBV5-1	TRBJ2-5	TGCGCCAGCAGCTTGTATAGCCGAATGGTGGGGACCCAGTACTTC	CASSLYSRMVGTQYF
NA	NA	TRBV30	TRBJ2-5	TGTGCCTGGAGTGGGGACATCCCGGGAGAGACCCAGTACTTC	CAWSGDIPGETQYF
NA	NA	TRBV2	TRBJ1-5	TGTGCCAGCGGACAATATAGCAATCAGCCCCAGCATTTT	CASGQYSNQPQHF
NA	NA	TRBV20-1	TRBJ2-5	TGCAGTGCTAGAGAAGAGACCCAGTACTTC	CSAREETQYF
once	TRBD1	TRBV9	TRBJ2-1	TGTGCCAGCAGCTACGACAGGGCCGGAGAGCAGTTCTTC	CASSYDRAGEQFF
NA	NA	TRBV6-5	TRBJ1-6	TGTGCCAGCAGAGCCAAACGAGAAGGACCCCTCCACTTT	CASRAKREGPLHF
once	NA	TRBV29-1	TRBJ1-5	TGCAGCGTTGGGGGTTCGGGTCAGCCCCAGCATTTT	CSVGGSGQPQHF
NA	NA	TRBV19	TRBJ1-2	TGTGCCAGTAGTATCAACGAGGGAAATGGCTACACCTTC	CASSINEGNGYTF
once	TRBD1	TRBV7-2	TRBJ1-2	TGTGCCAGCAGTAGACAGGGGAGCTCTAACTATGGCTACACCTTC	CASSRQGSSNYGYTF